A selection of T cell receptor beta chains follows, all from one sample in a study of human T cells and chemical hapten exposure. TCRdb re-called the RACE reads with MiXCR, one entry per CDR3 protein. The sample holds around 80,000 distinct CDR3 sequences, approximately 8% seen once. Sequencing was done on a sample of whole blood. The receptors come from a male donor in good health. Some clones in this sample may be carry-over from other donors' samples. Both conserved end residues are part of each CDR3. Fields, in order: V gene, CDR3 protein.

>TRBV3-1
CASSQKSSDWYQETQYF
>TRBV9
CASSVEDPGTASYEQYF
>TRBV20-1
CSAPRGDTEAFF
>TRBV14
CASSQVAGGNTEAFF
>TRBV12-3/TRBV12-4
CASSLWGYNEQFF
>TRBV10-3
CAISEFGQGTEAFF
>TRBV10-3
CAISGWELGANVLTF
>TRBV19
CASSILSSSYNEQFF
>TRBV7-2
CASSDWTDSDYGYTF
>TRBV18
CASSPPGKNEQFF
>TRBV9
CASSPRTGHTEAFF
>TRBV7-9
CASSPIGAGAPQETQYF
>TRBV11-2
CASSLAHGQGQHQPQHF
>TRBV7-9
CASSLAESGASKNIQYF
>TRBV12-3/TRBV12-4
CASSLVGGPEAFF
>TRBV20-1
CSARSGTSGRTDTQYF
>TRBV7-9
CASSLGDRRSYEQYF
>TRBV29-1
CSVQKVLSQEQYF
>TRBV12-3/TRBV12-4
CASRLGRVWDSPLHF
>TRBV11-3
CASSRRQGDWNEQFF
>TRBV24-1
CATSRDPGDEQFF
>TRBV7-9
CASSLGTAVFPQETQYF
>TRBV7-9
CASNNPLVLAGETDTQYF
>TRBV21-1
CASSKDLRVDTEAFF
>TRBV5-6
CASSLRLANTGELFF
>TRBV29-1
CSVSPGGSSYNEQFF
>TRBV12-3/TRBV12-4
CASSFVVSPRPDTQYF
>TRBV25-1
CASSGGSGNTIYF
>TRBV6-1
CASSEGQPPMNTEAFF
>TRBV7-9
CASSQLGTAYEQYF
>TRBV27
CASSKQVTNEKLFF
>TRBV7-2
CASSLGGLQETQYF
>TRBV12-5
CASGLPGNEQFF
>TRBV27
CDSSTRQRGLKYQETQYF
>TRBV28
CASGVWVSYEQYF
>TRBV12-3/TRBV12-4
CASSRDGTSYNEQFF
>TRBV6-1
CASSVDRTSGNNEQFF
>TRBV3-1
CASSQLRATDGELFF
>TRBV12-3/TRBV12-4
CASSWTLPDTQYF
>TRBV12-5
CASALPGSGRGGDTQYF
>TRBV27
CASSRFTSVTSTDTQYF
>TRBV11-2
CASSLRLASGEQYF
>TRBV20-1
CSATSGTGAGYTF
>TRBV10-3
CAITGQGEGYGYTF
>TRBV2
CASSQGAMNTEAFF
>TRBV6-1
CASKIAKNIQYF
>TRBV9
CASSPSVEGGLSYNEQFF
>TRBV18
CASSPSFDRISTDTQYF
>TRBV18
CASSPGDVNGYTF
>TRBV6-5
CASSYSRSGGRANYEQYF
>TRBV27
CASSHLAGVVHEQYF
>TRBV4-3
CASSQALGETGELFF
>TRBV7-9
CASSLSGGTRGVTDTQYF